This paragraph reports one TCR beta chain. Its antigen remains unidentified. Trimming removed 1 base from V and 2 bases from J, with 5 bases in between. This CDR3 is built from 13 residues. From germline, CDR1 is MNHEY and CDR2 SMNVEV (reference sequence). CD8 cells regarded as naive lacked CD45RO, were positively chosen for CCR7, and omitted terminally differentiated effector memory CD45RA+ cells. Original processing notes: Junction-only immunoSEQ data arrived without quality scores, meaning filtering differed. Libraries were prepared by immunoSEQ multiplex PCR; TCRdb keeps only in-frame clonotypes and omits some of them. The V and J calls and the clone size are those of that table, but D and trimming were determined from the DNA. Seen here are about 2,100,000 clones, about 93% observed once, and the top ten hold around 1.7%. These data are taken from a study of shared clonotypes between healthy human individuals. Study-wide results and caveats: A handful of donors had 5% to 6.5% of their naive CD4 clonotypes in common. Exclusively blood specimens were collected; tissue repertoires likely differ. Against clonotypes common to all four donors, non-shared ones had lower generation probabilities.

The specimen sequenced was naive CD8+ T cells from PBMCs. The chain recombines TRBV27 with TRBJ2-5, with D uncertain. The source of this sequence is a man aged 18 to 30 in good health. Some clones in this sample may be carry-over from other donors' samples. Written as DNA, the CDR3 is TGTGCCAGCAGTTTATTCATACAAGAGACCCAGTACTTC. Its protein is CASSLFIQETQYF.